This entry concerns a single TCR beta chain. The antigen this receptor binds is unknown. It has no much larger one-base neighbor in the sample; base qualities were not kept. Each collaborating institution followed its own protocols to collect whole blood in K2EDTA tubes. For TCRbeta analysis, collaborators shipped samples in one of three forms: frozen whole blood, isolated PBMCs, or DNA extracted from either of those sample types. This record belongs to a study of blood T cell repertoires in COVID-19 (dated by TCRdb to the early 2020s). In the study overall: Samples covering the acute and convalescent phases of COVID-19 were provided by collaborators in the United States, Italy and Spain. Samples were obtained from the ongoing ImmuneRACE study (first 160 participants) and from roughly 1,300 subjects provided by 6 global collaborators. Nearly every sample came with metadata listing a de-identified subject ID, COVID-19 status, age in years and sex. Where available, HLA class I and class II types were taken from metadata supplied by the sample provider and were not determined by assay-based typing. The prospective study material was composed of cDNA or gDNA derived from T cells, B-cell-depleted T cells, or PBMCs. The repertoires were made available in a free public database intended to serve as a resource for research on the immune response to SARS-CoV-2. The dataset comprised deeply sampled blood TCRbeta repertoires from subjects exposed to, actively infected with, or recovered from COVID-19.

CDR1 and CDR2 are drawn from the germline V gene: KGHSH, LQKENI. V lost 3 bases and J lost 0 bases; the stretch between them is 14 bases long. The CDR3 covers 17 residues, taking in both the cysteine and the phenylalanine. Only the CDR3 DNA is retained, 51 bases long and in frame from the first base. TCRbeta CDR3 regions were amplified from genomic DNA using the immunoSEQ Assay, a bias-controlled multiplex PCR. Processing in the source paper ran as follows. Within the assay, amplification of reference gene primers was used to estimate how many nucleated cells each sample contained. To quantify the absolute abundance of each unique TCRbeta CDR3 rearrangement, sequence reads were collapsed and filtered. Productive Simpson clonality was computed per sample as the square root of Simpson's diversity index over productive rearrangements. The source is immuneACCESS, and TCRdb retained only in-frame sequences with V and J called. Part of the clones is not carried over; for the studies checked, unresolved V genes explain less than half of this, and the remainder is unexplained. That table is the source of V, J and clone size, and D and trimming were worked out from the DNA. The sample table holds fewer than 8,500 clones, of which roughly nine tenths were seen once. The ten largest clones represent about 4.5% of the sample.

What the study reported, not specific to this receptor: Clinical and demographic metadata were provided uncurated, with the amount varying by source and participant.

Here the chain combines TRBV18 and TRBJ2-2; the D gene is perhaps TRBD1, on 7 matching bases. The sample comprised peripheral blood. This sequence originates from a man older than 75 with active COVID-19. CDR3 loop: CASSPTGDRANTGELFF. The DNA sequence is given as TGTGCCAGCTCACCTACGGGAGACAGGGCGAACACCGGGGAGCTGTTTTTT.